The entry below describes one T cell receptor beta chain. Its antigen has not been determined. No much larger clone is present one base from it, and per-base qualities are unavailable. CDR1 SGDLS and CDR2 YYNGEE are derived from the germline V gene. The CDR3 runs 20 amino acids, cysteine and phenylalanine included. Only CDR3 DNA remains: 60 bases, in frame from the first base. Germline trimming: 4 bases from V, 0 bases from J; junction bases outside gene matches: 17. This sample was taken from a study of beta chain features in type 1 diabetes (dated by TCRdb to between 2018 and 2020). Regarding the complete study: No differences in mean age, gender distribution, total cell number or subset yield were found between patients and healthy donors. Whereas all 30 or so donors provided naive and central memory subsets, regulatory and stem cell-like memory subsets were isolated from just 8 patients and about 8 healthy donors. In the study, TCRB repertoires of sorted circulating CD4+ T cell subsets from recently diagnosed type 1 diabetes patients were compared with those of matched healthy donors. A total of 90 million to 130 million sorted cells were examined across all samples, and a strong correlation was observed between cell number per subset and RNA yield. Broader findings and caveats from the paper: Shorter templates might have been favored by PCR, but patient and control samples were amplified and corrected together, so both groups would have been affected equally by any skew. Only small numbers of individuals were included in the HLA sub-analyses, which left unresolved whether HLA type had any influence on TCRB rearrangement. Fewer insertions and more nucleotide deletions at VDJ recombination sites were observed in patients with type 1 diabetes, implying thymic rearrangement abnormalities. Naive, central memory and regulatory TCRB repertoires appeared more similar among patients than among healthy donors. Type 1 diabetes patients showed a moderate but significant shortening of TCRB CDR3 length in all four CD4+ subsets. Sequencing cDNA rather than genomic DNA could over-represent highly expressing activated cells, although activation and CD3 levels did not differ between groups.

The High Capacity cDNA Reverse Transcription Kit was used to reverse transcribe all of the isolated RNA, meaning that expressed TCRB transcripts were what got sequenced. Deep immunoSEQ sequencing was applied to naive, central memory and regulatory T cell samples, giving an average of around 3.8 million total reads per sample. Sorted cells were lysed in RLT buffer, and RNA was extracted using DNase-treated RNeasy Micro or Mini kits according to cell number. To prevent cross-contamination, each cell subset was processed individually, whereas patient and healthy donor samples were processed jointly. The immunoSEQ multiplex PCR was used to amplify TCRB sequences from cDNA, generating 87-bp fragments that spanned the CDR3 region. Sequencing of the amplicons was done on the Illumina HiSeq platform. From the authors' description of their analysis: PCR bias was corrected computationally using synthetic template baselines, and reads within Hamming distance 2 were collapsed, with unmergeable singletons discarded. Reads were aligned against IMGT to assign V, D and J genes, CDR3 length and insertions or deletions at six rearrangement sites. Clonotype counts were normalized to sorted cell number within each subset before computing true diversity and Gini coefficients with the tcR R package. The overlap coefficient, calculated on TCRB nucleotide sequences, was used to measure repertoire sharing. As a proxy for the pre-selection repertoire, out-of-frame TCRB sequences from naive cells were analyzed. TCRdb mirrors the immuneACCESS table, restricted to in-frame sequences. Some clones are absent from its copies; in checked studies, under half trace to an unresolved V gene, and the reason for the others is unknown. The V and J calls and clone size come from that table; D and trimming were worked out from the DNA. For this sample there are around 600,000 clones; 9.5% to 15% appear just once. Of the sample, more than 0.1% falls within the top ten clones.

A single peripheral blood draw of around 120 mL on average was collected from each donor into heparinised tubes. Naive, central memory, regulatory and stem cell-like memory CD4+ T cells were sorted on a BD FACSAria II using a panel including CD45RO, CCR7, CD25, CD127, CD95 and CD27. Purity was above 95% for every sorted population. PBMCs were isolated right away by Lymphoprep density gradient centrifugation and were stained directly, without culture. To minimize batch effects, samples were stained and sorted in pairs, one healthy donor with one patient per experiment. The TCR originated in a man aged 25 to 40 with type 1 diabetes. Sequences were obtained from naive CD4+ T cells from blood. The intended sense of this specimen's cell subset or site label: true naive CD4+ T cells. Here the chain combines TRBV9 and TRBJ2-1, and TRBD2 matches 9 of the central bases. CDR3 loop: CASSPRGAGGYVSSYNEQFF. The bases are TGTGCCAGCAGCCCCAGGGGAGCGGGGGGATACGTGAGCTCCTACAATGAGCAGTTCTTC. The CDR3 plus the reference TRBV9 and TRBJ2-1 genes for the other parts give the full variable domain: DSGVTQTPKHLITATGQRVTLRCSPRSGDLSVYWYQQSLDQGLQFLIQYYNGEERAKGNILERFSAQQFPDLHSELNLSSLELGDSALYFCASSPRGAGGYVSSYNEQFFGPGTRLTVL.